This T cell receptor beta chain was captured in a study of PD-L1 blockade in urothelial cancer. Study at large: Blood-derived samples held a median about 150,000 T cells. The study, taken as a whole, reports: In blood sampled pretreatment, TCR clonality below the median predicted better survival.

The templates were synthetic TCR analogs, and they were spiked into each PCR. The method was immunoSEQ multiplex PCR; TCRdb's version includes in-frame clones alone and lacks a portion of them. The repertoire holds about 88,000 clones, with 85% to 95% as singletons. Comments on this clone: Its antigen is not known.

V trimming: 0 bases; J trimming: 9 bases; junction bases outside the gene matches: 1. Germline CDR1 and CDR2: MNHEY and SVGAGI. CDR3 length: 13 amino acids. There were between 1 and 8 samples from each patient, taken pretreatment and on-treatment. The rearrangement links TRBV6-5 to TRBJ2-1; 8 nucleotides align to TRBD1. The sequencing here drew on PBMCs, taken around atezolizumab (anti-PD-L1) treatment. This clonotype was sampled from a man aged 55 to 70 with urothelial cancer. The CDR3 reads CASSYSQGGEQFF. The CDR3 DNA reads as TGTGCCAGCAGTTACTCACAGGGGGGTGAGCAGTTCTTC.